The 18 T cell receptor beta chains below were found in one sample sequenced in a study of Tregs in tolerant kidney transplant recipients. Sequenced by immunoSEQ multiplex PCR; TCRdb stores in-frame clones only, minus some. The repertoire includes fewer than 80,000 clones, roughly 98% of them detected once, and over 0.45% sits in the top ten. The sequencing here drew on CD4+ T cells from blood, taken before the transplant. These receptors were taken from a human donor who received a combined kidney and bone marrow transplant.

This chain uses TRBV7-8 with TRBJ2-3, with 10 bases matching TRBD2. Germline V gene sequence: CDR1 SGHVS, CDR2 FQNEAQ. This CDR3 has 19 residues. Unmatched junction bases numbered 19, after V lost 5 bases and J lost 5 bases. This chain's CDR3 is CASSLRGSGGASQKDTQYF. DNA of the CDR3: TGTGCCAGCAGCCTCCGAGGAAGCGGGGGGGCCTCCCAGAAAGATACGCAGTATTTT.

The rearrangement links TRBV19 to TRBJ1-2; weak D call: TRBD1 (5 bases). The germline gives CDR1 LNHDA, CDR2 SQIVND (reference sequence). This CDR3 is 15 amino acids long. Trimming stripped 5 bases from V and 2 bases from J, with 15 bases between. The CDR3 loop reads CASSQGGAVNYGYTF. Written as DNA, the CDR3 is TGTGCCAGTAGTCAAGGAGGGGCGGTCAACTATGGCTACACCTTC. Full variable domain (outside the CDR3, taken from reference TRBV19 and TRBJ1-2): DGGITQSPKYLFRKEGQNVTLSCEQNLNHDAMYWYRQDPGQGLRLIYYSQIVNDFQKGDIAEGYSVSREKKESFPLTVTSAQKNPTAFYLCASSQGGAVNYGYTFGSGTRLTVV.

This chain connects TRBV5-4 to TRBJ1-2, with a weak D call TRBD1 (6 bases). Germline V gene sequence: CDR1 SGHNT, CDR2 YYREEE (reference sequence). CDR3 length: 15 residues. Trimming shortened V by 1 base and J by 7 bases, and 17 bases separated the two germline ends. CDR3 DNA sequence: TGTGCCAGCAGCTTGAAGTATTCAGGGGTGGGTGGCTACACCTTC. Protein: CASSLKYSGVGGYTF.

The rearrangement links TRBV9 to TRBJ2-7; D ambiguous. CDR3 size: 15 residues. Trimming cost V 1 base and J 2 bases, with 13 bases left between them. Germline-derived CDR1 and CDR2 are SGDLS and YYNGEE. The CDR3 reads CASSVNPQAPYEQYF. CDR3 DNA: TGTGCCAGCAGCGTAAACCCCCAGGCCCCCTACGAGCAGTACTTC.

V usage is TRBV6-5 and J usage is TRBJ1-2; TRBD1 might be the D (5 bases). This CDR3 is 14 amino acids long. V was clipped by 6 bases and J by 2 bases, with 13 bases between them. CDR1 is MNHEY and CDR2 is SVGAGI in the germline V gene. The CDR3 DNA follows: TGTGCCAGCAGACCCAGGGTGATCAACTATGGCTACACCTTC. Translating gives CASRPRVINYGYTF.

The chain joins TRBV19 to TRBJ1-1; D is unclear. Trimming stripped 6 bases from V and 3 bases from J, with 20 bases between. Per the germline V gene, CDR1 is LNHDA and CDR2 is SQIVND (reference sequence). This CDR3 contains 16 residues. CDR3 residues: CASSRPRVELYTEAFF. The CDR3 DNA follows: TGTGCCAGTAGCCGTCCGAGGGTGGAGTTGTACACTGAAGCTTTCTTT.

The chain carries TRBV11-3 and TRBJ2-2; 9 bases line up with TRBD2. Per the germline V gene, CDR1 is SGHNT and CDR2 is YENEEA. V lost 2 bases and J lost 5; bases outside the gene matches: 6. There are 16 residues in the CDR3. The CDR3 sequence is CASSLRASGATGELFF. DNA for the CDR3: TGTGCCAGCAGCTTAAGGGCTAGCGGGGCGACCGGGGAGCTGTTTTTT.

Notes on this clone: Additional DNA sequences in this sample encode the identical CDR3. The chain uses TRBV7-2 and TRBJ2-2; 8 nucleotides match TRBD2. The V and J ends lost 6 bases and 3 bases, in that order; junction bases with no gene match: 9. Germline V gene sequence: CDR1 SGHTA, CDR2 FQGNSA. CDR3 size: 16 residues. The CDR3 sequence: CASRPPGGGYTGELFF. The CDR3 coding sequence is TGTGCCAGCAGACCGCCGGGGGGGGGCTACACCGGGGAGCTGTTTTTT.

This clone was recorded only once. The V call is TRBV4-2, the J call TRBJ2-1, with 8 nucleotides matching TRBD2. The CDR3 totals 16 residues. CDR1 is LGHNA and CDR2 is YNFKEQ in the germline V gene. Losses at the gene ends were 1 base for V and 3 bases for J; bases not matched to a gene: 5. The chain's CDR3 is CASSQVRGGDYNEQFF. CDR3 sequence (DNA): TGTGCCAGCAGCCAAGTCCGGGGGGGGGACTACAATGAGCAGTTCTTC.

This sequence joins TRBV19 and TRBJ2-7; tentative D call: TRBD2 (6 bases). V was clipped by 2 bases and J by 6 bases, with 20 bases between them. The CDR3 is 16 residues long. The germline V gene has CDR1 LNHDA and CDR2 SQIVND (reference sequence). The CDR3 protein is CASSIHPGLSEREQYF. The CDR3 coding sequence is TGTGCCAGTAGTATACACCCGGGACTCTCTGAACGCGAGCAGTACTTC.

This chain links TRBV18 with TRBJ2-1, with D maybe TRBD2 (6 bases). CDR1 is KGHSH and CDR2 is LQKENI in the germline V gene. CDR3 length: 18 residues. V was cut by 2 bases and J by 6 bases, with 23 bases left in between. Here the CDR3 reads CASSPGILTGVRGNEQFF. CDR3 sequence (DNA): TGTGCCAGCTCACCAGGGATCCTTACGGGGGTAAGGGGCAATGAGCAGTTCTTC.

The V call is TRBV15, the J call TRBJ2-7; D remains unclear. The germline V and J ends were trimmed by 0 bases and 2 bases, with 8 bases remaining between them. This CDR3 comprises 14 residues. CDR1 is LNHNV and CDR2 is YYDKDF in the germline V gene (reference sequence). CDR3 region: CATSRDRSTYEQYF. The CDR3 bases are TGTGCCACCAGCAGAGATCGGAGTACCTACGAGCAGTACTTC.

The chain uses TRBV4-2 and TRBJ2-1, with TRBD1 matching over 7 bases. The trim removed 4 bases at V and 3 bases at J, leaving 9 bases unmatched. CDR1 and CDR2 from the germline V gene are LGHNA and YNFKEQ. This CDR3 spans 16 amino acids. The DNA of the CDR3 is TGTGCCAGCAGCCCAGCCGGGACAGATAACTACAATGAGCAGTTCTTC. Its translation: CASSPAGTDNYNEQFF.

This clone has just one count. The rearrangement joins TRBV5-6 to TRBJ1-2; 8 bases match TRBD1. Germline CDR1 and CDR2: SGHDT and YYEEEE. CDR3 size: 13 residues. V lost 6 bases to trimming and J lost 4 bases; unmatched junction nucleotides: 5. CDR3 DNA sequence: TGTGCCAGCAACGGACAGGGTACCTATGGCTACACCTTC. The encoded protein is CASNGQGTYGYTF.

The rearrangement links TRBV7-9 to TRBJ1-4; D gene ambiguous. Trimming removed 0 bases at V and 0 bases at J, with 2 bases between. The CDR3 runs 14 residues. Germline CDR1 reads SEHNR; CDR2 reads FQNEAQ (reference sequence). This CDR3 is CASSLAATNEKLFF. Written as DNA, the CDR3 is TGTGCCAGCAGCTTAGCCGCAACTAATGAAAAACTGTTTTTT.

The rearrangement links TRBV9 to TRBJ2-7, with D perhaps TRBD1 (6 bases). This CDR3 contains 16 residues. Germline CDR1 reads SGDLS; CDR2 reads YYNGEE. The V gene lost 10 bases and the J gene lost 3 bases, with 26 bases spanning the gap. The DNA of the CDR3 is TGTGCCGGGTTCAAGGGTTTTTCAACAGGGATCTACGAGCAGTACTTC. Its protein product is CAGFKGFSTGIYEQYF. Drawing the rest from reference TRBV9 and TRBJ2-7, the complete variable domain is DSGVTQTPKHLITATGQRVTLRCSPRSGDLSVYWYQQSLDQGLQFLIQYYNGEERAKGNILERFSAQQFPDLHSELNLSSLELGDSALYFCAGFKGFSTGIYEQYFGPGTRLTVT.

The gene calls are TRBV7-9 and TRBJ2-7, with a possible D match to TRBD2 (7 bases). This CDR3 spans 16 amino acids. Germline V gene sequence: CDR1 SEHNR, CDR2 FQNEAQ (reference sequence). V dropped 5 bases and J dropped 4 bases, with 21 bases sitting between them. The CDR3 DNA follows: TGTGCCAGCAGCAACCCCGGTGGGGGGGCCGTATACGAGCAGTACTTC. Residues: CASSNPGGGAVYEQYF.

The chain is built from TRBV10-3 and TRBJ2-2; D ambiguous. The V gene's germline CDR1 is ENHRY and CDR2 SYGVKD. The CDR3 runs to 14 residues. The V and J ends lost 3 bases and 0 bases respectively, with 5 bases between them. The CDR3: CAISDSANTGELFF. CDR3 nucleotide sequence: TGTGCCATCAGTGACAGCGCGAACACCGGGGAGCTGTTTTTT.